Following are 9 T cell receptor beta chains from one sample sequenced in a study of cytomegalovirus exposure and HLA in healthy donors. Primers for the PCR totalled 60 Vbeta and 13 Jbeta. Libraries were prepared by immunoSEQ multiplex PCR; TCRdb keeps only in-frame clonotypes and omits some of them. The sample has 150,000 to 200,000 clones; 70% are singletons. Sequenced sample: PBMCs. These receptors were taken from a man aged 18 to 35 in good health and CMV-seropositive.

The CDR3 DNA sequence: TGCGCCAGCAGCTTGGGACAGGGTAGCAATCAGCCCCAGCATTTT. As protein: CASSLGQGSNQPQHF. This chain links TRBV5-1 with TRBJ1-5; 7 nucleotides agree with TRBD1. The CDR3 sequence is 15 residues long. CDR1 SGHRS and CDR2 YFSETQ come from the germline V gene. V lost 0 bases, J lost 0 bases, and 0 bases stayed unmatched.

The rearrangement joins TRBV25-1 to TRBJ1-5; D perhaps matches TRBD1 (6 bases). The CDR3 is made up of 14 amino acids. Germline CDR1 is MGHDK and CDR2 is SYGVNS. The V end lost 5 bases, the J end lost 3 bases, and 11 bases lay between the germline ends. Written as DNA, the CDR3 is TGTGCCAGCAGTCCCGCAGGGGACAATCAGCCCCAGCATTTT. Amino acid sequence: CASSPAGDNQPQHF.

The chain couples TRBV18 to TRBJ2-5, with 9 bases that match TRBD1. CDR1 and CDR2 from the germline V gene are KGHSH and LQKENI. The CDR3 runs to 17 residues. The ends lost 2 bases at V and 2 bases at J; junction bases unmatched: 9. The CDR3 loop reads CASSPTVPGTGQETQYF. CDR3 sequence (DNA): TGTGCCAGCTCACCAACAGTTCCCGGGACAGGGCAAGAGACCCAGTACTTC.

In this sample, this clone turned up a few times. The same CDR3 also results from other DNA sequences found in this sample. V and J are TRBV5-1 and TRBJ2-2, with D perhaps TRBD1 (6 bases). CDR1 is SGHRS, CDR2 YFSETQ, per germline. This CDR3 has 15 residues. V was pared by 0 bases and J by 2 bases, with 8 bases between. The CDR3 sequence is CASSLEQGNTGELFF. The CDR3 coding sequence is TGCGCCAGCAGCTTGGAACAGGGTAACACCGGGGAGCTGTTTTTT.

The rearrangement links TRBV6-5 to TRBJ1-1; D unresolved. V was clipped by 0 bases and J by 5 bases, with 13 bases between them. Germline CDR1 is MNHEY and CDR2 is SVGAGI. The CDR3 totals 15 residues. The CDR3 sequence: CASSYSKSIRTEAFF. In nucleotides, the CDR3 is TGTGCCAGCAGTTACTCGAAATCGATCAGGACTGAAGCTTTCTTT.

This chain joins TRBV28 and TRBJ1-5, with a tentative D call TRBD1 (5 bases). Per germline, CDR1 MDHEN and CDR2 SYDVKM. CDR3 size: 14 residues. With 4 bases removed from V and 3 bases from J, the gap between germline ends came to 10 bases. This CDR3 reads CASSSPGINQPQHF. CDR3 bases: TGTGCCAGCAGTTCCCCAGGGATCAATCAGCCCCAGCATTTT.

The rearrangement uses TRBV29-1 and TRBJ2-1; 9 bases are a match to TRBD2. This CDR3 is built from 14 residues. V shed 1 base, J shed 12 bases, and the junction held 10 bases outside the gene matches. CDR1 is SQVTM and CDR2 is ANQGSEA in the germline V gene. The CDR3 DNA reads TGCAGCGTTGAAGTCGCGGCTAGCGGGATCGGGCAGTTCTTC. This sequence encodes CSVEVAASGIGQFF.

The chain has TRBV6-5 and TRBJ1-1, with 8 bases aligning to TRBD1. Germline V gene sequence: CDR1 MNHEY, CDR2 SVGAGI. The V and J ends lost 4 bases and 3 bases, in that order; junction bases with no gene match: 4. The CDR3 sequence is 14 residues long. Here the CDR3 DNA reads TGTGCCAGCAGTTGGACAGGGAGGGACACTGAAGCTTTCTTT. It is translated as CASSWTGRDTEAFF.

CDR3 amino acids: CAWTPLDRGNKDTQYF. DNA of the CDR3: TGTGCCTGGACCCCATTGGACAGGGGAAATAAAGATACGCAGTATTTT. The V call is TRBV30, the J call TRBJ2-3; 9 bases fit TRBD1. This CDR3 region has 16 residues. CDR1 is GTSNPN, CDR2 SVGIG, per germline (reference sequence). The V segment lost 4 bases and the J segment 5 bases; nucleotides outside the gene matches: 13.